The sequence of this T cell receptor (beta chain) was determined in a study of blood T cell repertoires in COVID-19. Whole-study context: There were acute and convalescent COVID-19 samples, and they came from the United States, Italy and Spain. Sample material is recorded as cDNA or gDNA derived from T cells, B-cell-depleted T cells, or PBMCs.

Germline trimming cut 3 bases from V and 4 bases from J; bases unmatched to any gene: 5. This CDR3 is 16 amino acids long. Germline loops: CDR1 SGHRS, CDR2 YFSETQ. TCRdb's table, derived via immunoSEQ multiplex PCR, lists solely in-frame clones and lacks some. This table holds 300,000 to 350,000 clones, approximately 89% found once. The chain has TRBV5-1 and TRBJ2-5; 14 bases fit TRBD2. The sequencing sample was made of peripheral blood. The source is a woman aged 55-75 years with COVID-19, enrolled during active disease. CDR3 in DNA: TGCGCCAGCAGCTCCGGGACTAGCGGGGGTCCAGAGACCCAGTACTTC. It specifies CASSSGTSGGPETQYF.